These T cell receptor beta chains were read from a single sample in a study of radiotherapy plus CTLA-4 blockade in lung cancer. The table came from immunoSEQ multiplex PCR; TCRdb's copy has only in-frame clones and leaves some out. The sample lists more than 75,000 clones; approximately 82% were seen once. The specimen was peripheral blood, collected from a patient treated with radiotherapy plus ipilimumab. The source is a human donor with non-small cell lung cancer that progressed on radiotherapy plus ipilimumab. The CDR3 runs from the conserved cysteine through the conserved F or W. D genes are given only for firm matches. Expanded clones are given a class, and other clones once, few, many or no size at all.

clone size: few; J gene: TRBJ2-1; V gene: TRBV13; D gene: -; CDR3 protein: CASSLGRNNEQFF; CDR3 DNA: TGTGCCAGCAGCTTAGGTCGCAACAATGAGCAGTTCTTC
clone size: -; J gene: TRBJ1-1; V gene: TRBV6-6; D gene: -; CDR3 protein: CASSYRRVVFAEAFF; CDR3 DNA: TGTGCCAGCAGTTACCGCCGTGTAGTGTTTGCTGAAGCTTTCTTT
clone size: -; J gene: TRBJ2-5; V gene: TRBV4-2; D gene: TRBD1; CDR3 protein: CASSQDQGAEGTQYF; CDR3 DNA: TGTGCCAGCAGCCAAGATCAGGGGGCTGAGGGGACCCAGTACTTC
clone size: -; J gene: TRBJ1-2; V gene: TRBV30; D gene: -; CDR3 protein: CAWTEPLLGPGYTF; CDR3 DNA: TGTGCCTGGACCGAGCCCCTGTTGGGCCCTGGCTACACCTTC
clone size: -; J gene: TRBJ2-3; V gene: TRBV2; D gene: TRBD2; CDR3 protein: CASSGLAQDTQYF; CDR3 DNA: TGTGCCAGCAGCGGACTAGCACAAGATACGCAGTATTTT
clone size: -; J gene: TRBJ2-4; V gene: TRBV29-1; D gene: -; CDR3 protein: CSARWGENIQYF; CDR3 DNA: TGCAGCGCCCGATGGGGGGAAAACATTCAGTACTTC
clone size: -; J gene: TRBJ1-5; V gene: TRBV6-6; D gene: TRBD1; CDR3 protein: CASSPDRGNQPQHF; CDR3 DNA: TGTGCCAGCAGCCCGGACAGGGGCAATCAGCCCCAGCATTTT
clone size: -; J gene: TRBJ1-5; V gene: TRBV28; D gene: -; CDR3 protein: CASSLWVGSGNQPQHF; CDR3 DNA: TGTGCCAGCAGTTTATGGGTAGGGTCAGGCAATCAGCCCCAGCATTTT
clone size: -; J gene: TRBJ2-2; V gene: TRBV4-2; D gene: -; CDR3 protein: CASSQEINSVATNTGELFF; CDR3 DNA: TGTGCCAGCAGCCAAGAAATAAACTCGGTAGCAACGAACACCGGGGAGCTGTTTTTT
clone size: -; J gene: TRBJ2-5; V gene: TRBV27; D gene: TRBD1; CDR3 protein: CASSLSTGGRQETQYF; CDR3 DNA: TGTGCCAGCAGTTTATCGACAGGGGGCCGCCAAGAGACCCAGTACTTC
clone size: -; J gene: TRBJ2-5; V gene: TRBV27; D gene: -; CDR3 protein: CASSLQGFQETQYF; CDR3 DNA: TGTGCCAGCAGTTTACAAGGTTTCCAAGAGACCCAGTACTTC
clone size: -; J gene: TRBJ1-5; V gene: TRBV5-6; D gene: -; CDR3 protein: CASSLGAAYSNQPQHF; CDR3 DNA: TGTGCCAGCAGCTTGGGTGCAGCGTATAGCAATCAGCCCCAGCATTTT
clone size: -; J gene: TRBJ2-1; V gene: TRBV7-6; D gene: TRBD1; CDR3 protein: CASSLLTGAGNEQFF; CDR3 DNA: TGTGCCAGCAGCTTATTGACAGGGGCTGGGAATGAGCAGTTCTTC
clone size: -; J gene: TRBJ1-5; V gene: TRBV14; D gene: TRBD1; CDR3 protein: CASSRTGWQPQHF; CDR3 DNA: TGTGCCAGCAGCCGGACAGGGTGGCAGCCCCAGCATTTT
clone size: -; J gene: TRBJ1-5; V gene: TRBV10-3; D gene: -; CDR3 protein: CAISEGGYSNQPQHF; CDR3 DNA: TGTGCCATCAGTGAGGGTGGGTATAGCAATCAGCCCCAGCATTTT
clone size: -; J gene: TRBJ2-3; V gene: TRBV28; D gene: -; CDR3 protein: CASSLSGEADTQYF; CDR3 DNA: TGTGCCAGCAGTTTATCAGGGGAAGCAGATACGCAGTATTTT
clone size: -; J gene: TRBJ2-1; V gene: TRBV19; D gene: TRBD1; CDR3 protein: CASSMRGQGGEQFF; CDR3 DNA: TGTGCCAGTAGTATGCGGGGACAGGGCGGTGAGCAGTTCTTC
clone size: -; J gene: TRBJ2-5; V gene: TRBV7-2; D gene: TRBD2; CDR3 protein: CASSSPLGTSGQETQYF; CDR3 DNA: TGTGCCAGCAGCTCGCCACTTGGGACTAGCGGGCAGGAGACCCAGTACTTC
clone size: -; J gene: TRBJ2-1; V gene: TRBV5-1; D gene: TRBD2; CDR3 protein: CASRLAGAEQFF; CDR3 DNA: TGCGCCAGCAGACTAGCGGGAGCTGAGCAGTTCTTC
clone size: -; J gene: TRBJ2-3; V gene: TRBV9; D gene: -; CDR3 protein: CASSVSGVPQYF; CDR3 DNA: TGTGCCAGCAGCGTTAGTGGGGTTCCGCAGTATTTT
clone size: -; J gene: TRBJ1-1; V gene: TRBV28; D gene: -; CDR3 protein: CASSLLMAEAFF; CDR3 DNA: TGTGCCAGCAGTCTCCTCATGGCTGAAGCTTTCTTT
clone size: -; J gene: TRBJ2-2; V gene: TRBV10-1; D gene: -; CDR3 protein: CASSRTNTGELFF; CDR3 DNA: TGCGCCAGCAGTCGGACAAACACCGGGGAGCTGTTTTTT
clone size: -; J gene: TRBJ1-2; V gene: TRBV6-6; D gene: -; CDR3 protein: CASSYDRPYYGYTF; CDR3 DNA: TGTGCCAGCAGTTACGACAGGCCTTACTATGGCTACACCTTC
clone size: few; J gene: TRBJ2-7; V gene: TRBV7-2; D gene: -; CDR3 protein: CASSLGVDGYEQYF; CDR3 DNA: TGTGCCAGCAGCTTAGGGGTGGATGGCTACGAGCAGTACTTC
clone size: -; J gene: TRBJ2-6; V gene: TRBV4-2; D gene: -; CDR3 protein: CASSQDQDLVGTGANVLTF; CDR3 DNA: TGTGCCAGCAGCCAAGATCAGGACCTTGTGGGTACGGGGGCCAACGTCCTGACTTTC
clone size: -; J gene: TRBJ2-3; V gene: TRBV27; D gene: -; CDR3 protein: CASRKASTDTQYF; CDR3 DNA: TGTGCCAGCCGAAAAGCTAGCACAGATACGCAGTATTTT
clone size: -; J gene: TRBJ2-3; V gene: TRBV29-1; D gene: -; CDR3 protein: CSVRDLFTDTQYF; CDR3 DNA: TGCAGCGTCCGGGACCTCTTCACAGATACGCAGTATTTT
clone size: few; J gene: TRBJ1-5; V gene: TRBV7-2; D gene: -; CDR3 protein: CASSYRDSNQPQHF; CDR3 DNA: TGTGCCAGCAGCTACCGGGACTCAAATCAGCCCCAGCATTTT
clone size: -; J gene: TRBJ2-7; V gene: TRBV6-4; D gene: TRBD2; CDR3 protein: CASRLAGVDEQYF; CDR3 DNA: TGTGCCAGCAGACTAGCGGGAGTCGACGAGCAGTACTTC
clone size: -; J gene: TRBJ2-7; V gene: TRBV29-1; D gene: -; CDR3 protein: CSVASNSYEQYF; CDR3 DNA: TGCAGCGTTGCCAGCAATTCCTACGAGCAGTACTTC
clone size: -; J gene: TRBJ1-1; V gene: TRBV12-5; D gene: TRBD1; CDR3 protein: CASGLGQGAEAFF; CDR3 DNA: TGTGCTAGTGGTTTGGGACAGGGCGCTGAAGCTTTCTTT
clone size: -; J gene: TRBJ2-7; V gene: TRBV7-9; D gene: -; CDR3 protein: CASSPDLAPYEQYF; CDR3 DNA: TGTGCCAGCAGCCCCGACTTGGCCCCCTACGAGCAGTACTTC
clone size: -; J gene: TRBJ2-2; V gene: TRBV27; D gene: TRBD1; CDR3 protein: CASRSQRQGDTGELFF; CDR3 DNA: TGTGCCAGCAGATCCCAGAGACAGGGTGACACCGGGGAGCTGTTTTTT
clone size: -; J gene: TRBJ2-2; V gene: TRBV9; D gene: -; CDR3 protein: CASSVVSRAAGELFF; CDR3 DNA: TGTGCCAGCAGCGTAGTATCCAGGGCGGCCGGGGAGCTGTTTTTT
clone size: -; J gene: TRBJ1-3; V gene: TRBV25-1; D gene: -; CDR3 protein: CASPFQGPGGNTIYF; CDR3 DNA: TGTGCCAGCCCCTTTCAGGGCCCCGGGGGAAACACCATATATTTT
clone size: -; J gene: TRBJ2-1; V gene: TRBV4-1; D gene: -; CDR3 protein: CASSQFSVYNEQFF; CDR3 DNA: TGCGCCAGCAGCCAATTTTCGGTTTACAATGAGCAGTTCTTC
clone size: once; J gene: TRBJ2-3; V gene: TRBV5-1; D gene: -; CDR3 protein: CASSLGVLSTDTQYF; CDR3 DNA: TGCGCCAGCAGCTTGGGGGTCCTTTCCACAGATACGCAGTATTTT
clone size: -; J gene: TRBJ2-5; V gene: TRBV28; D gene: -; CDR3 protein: CASSLDYSRRETQYF; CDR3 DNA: TGTGCCAGCAGCTTGGACTATTCCAGGAGGGAGACCCAGTACTTC
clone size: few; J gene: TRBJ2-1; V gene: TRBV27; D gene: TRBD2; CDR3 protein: CASSFLTSGSSYNEQFF; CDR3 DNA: TGTGCCAGCAGTTTTTTAACTAGCGGGAGCTCCTACAATGAGCAGTTCTTC
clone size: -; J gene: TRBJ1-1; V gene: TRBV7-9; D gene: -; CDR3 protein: CASSSLAFF; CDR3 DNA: TGTGCCAGCAGCTCATTGGCTTTCTTT
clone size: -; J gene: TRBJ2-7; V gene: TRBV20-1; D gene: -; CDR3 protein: CSARLNYEQYF; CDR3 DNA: TGCAGTGCTAGGCTCAACTACGAGCAGTACTTC
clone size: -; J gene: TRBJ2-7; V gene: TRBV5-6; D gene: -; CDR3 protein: CASSLRAQSRLNGQYF; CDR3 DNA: TGTGCCAGCAGCTTGAGGGCGCAGTCTCGCTTAAACGGGCAGTACTTC
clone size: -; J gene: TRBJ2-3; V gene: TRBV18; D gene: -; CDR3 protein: CASSPRRDDTQYF; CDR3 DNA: TGTGCCAGCTCACCACGAAGAGATGATACGCAGTATTTT
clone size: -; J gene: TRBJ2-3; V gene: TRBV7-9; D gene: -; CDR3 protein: CASSLVGTDTQYF; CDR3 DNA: TGTGCCAGCAGCTTAGTTGGCACAGATACGCAGTATTTT
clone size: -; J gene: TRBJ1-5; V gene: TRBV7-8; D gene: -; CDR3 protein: CASSQGRHNQPQHF; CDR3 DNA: TGTGCCAGCAGCCAGGGACGCCACAATCAGCCCCAGCATTTT
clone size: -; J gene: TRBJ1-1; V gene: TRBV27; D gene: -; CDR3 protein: CASSPALGNTEAFF; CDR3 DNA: TGTGCCAGCAGTCCCGCCCTGGGGAACACTGAAGCTTTCTTT
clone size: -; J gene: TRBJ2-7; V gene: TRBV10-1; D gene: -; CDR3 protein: CASSERLWGEQYF; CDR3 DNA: TGCGCCAGCAGTGAGAGGTTGTGGGGGGAGCAGTACTTC
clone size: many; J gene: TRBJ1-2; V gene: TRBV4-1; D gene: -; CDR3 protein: CASSQGSGIDGYTF; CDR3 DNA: TGCGCCAGCAGCCAAGGTAGCGGGATCGATGGCTACACCTTC
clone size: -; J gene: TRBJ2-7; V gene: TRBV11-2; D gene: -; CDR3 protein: CASSSRQVSYEQYF; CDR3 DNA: TGTGCCAGCAGCTCGAGACAGGTCTCCTACGAGCAGTACTTC
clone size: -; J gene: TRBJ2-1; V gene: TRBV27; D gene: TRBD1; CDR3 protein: CASGQVGVLYNEQFF; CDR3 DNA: TGTGCCAGCGGACAGGTCGGGGTCCTCTACAATGAGCAGTTCTTC
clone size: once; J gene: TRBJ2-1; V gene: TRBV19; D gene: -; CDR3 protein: CASSLIGGRAYNEQFF; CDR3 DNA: TGTGCCAGTAGCCTAATAGGGGGGAGGGCCTACAATGAGCAGTTCTTC
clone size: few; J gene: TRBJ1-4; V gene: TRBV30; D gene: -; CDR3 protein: CAWSVLRDGEKLFF; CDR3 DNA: TGTGCCTGGAGTGTACTTAGGGATGGAGAAAAACTGTTTTTT
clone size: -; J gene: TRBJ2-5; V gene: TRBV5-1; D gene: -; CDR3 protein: CASSLGSETQYF; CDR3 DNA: TGCGCCAGCAGCTTGGGGTCAGAGACCCAGTACTTC
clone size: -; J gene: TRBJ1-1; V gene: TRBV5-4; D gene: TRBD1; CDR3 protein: CASSLEAGGNTEAFF; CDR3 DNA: TGTGCCAGCAGCTTGGAGGCAGGGGGGAACACTGAAGCTTTCTTT
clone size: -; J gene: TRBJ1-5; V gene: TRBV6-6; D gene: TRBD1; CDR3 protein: CASSPGTGSNQPQHF; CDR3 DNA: TGTGCCAGCAGTCCCGGGACAGGGAGCAATCAGCCCCAGCATTTT
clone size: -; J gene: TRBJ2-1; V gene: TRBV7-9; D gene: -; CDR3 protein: CASSWNEQFF; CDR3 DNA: TGTGCCAGCAGTTGGAATGAGCAGTTCTTC
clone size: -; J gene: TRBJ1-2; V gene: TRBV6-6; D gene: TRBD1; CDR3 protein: CASSSGGSNYGYTF; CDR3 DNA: TGTGCCAGCAGTTCAGGGGGCAGTAACTATGGCTACACCTTC